This TCR beta chain was recovered during a study of sequential checkpoint blockade in melanoma. The wider study: Arm A got nivolumab then ipilimumab; arm B the reverse, 1:1.

TCRdb keeps only in-frame clones here, not all; method: immunoSEQ multiplex PCR. The profile covers 12,000 to 15,000 clones, with approximately 52% appearing a single time and 15% to 20% taken by the ten largest. The CDR3 length is 15 residues. J was trimmed by 6 bases and V by 2 bases; bases with no gene match: 7. CDR1 and CDR2 (germline): SNHLY, FYNNEI. Described treatment: randomized to nivolumab then ipilimumab (arm A) or the reverse (arm B). No patient had prior DNA-damaging chemotherapy. This TCR derives from a human donor with melanoma. The gene calls are TRBV2 and TRBJ1-5, with TRBD1 identical over 7 bases. This sample comprised CD8+ T cells sorted from blood (inferred from file names), obtained from a patient given nivolumab and ipilimumab in sequence. The CDR3 sequence is CASSESTGVGQPQHF. CDR3 sequence (DNA): TGTGCCAGCAGTGAATCAACAGGGGTGGGTCAGCCCCAGCATTTT.